These 18 T cell receptor beta chains came from one sample sequenced in a study of human T cells and chemical hapten exposure. The time point denotes: patch test 2, 6 weeks after DPC sensitization. Treatment noted: therapeutic diphenylcyclopropenone sensitization with weekly scalp DPC. TCRdb independently ran MiXCR on the RACE reads; one entry per CDR3 protein. Of about 380,000 distinct CDR3 sequences detected, about 6.3% appear once; the ten largest clones hold over 5.5%. The material was whole blood, obtained in connection with sensitization to the hapten diphenylcyclopropenone (DPC). These TCRs come from a woman between 18 and 29 years old with alopecia areata. Some clones in this sample may be carry-over from other donors' samples.

There are a few counts of this clonotype. The DNA for the CDR3 is TGCGCCAGCAGCGCCGAAGATAGCACAGATACGCAGTATTTT. Its protein is CASSAEDSTDTQYF. The chain combines TRBV5-1 with TRBJ2-3, with D uncertain. CDR3 length equals 14 residues. Trimming shortened V by 4 bases and J by 0 bases, and 9 bases separated the two germline ends. CDR1 is SGHRS, CDR2 YFSETQ, per germline.

The chain has TRBV6-5 and TRBJ1-2; D is uncertain. Germline V lookup: CDR1 MNHEY, CDR2 SVGAGI. The CDR3 totals 14 residues. V lost 0 bases to trimming and J lost 8 bases, with 13 bases between them. The CDR3 bases are TGTGCCAGCAGTTACTCATTGTTTGGGGAAGGCTACACCTTC. Translated: CASSYSLFGEGYTF.

The chain has TRBV12-5 and TRBJ2-2; perhaps TRBD2 as D (7 bases). The CDR3 loop spans 15 amino acids. The V gene lost 5 bases and the J gene lost 7 bases, with 17 bases spanning the gap. CDR1 and CDR2 (germline): LGHNT, FRNRAP. CDR3 loop: CASGPPRGAGGELFF. The CDR3 DNA follows: TGTGCTAGTGGTCCCCCTCGGGGGGCCGGCGGGGAGCTGTTTTTT.

The genes are TRBV5-1 and TRBJ2-7, with 9 bases matching TRBD1. The V gene's germline CDR1 is SGHRS and CDR2 YFSETQ. V shed 1 base, J shed 1 base, and the junction held 18 bases outside the gene matches. CDR3 length: 20 amino acids. CDR3 sequence reads: CASSLMGQGPGSIKSYEQYF. In DNA, the CDR3 is TGCGCCAGCAGCTTGATGGGACAGGGACCGGGCTCAATTAAGTCCTACGAGCAGTACTTC. Full variable domain (rest looked up from reference TRBV5-1 and TRBJ2-7): KAGVTQTPRYLIKTRGQQVTLSCSPISGHRSVSWYQQTPGQGLQFLFEYFSETQRNKGNFPGRFSGRQFSNSRSEMNVSTLELGDSALYLCASSLMGQGPGSIKSYEQYFGPGTRLTVT.

This clonotype appeared many times. J is TRBJ2-7 and V is TRBV27; 7 bases fit TRBD1. The CDR3 contains 12 residues. Per the germline V gene, CDR1 is MNHEY and CDR2 is SMNVEV (reference sequence). V lost 6 bases to trimming and J lost 6 bases; unmatched junction nucleotides: 5. As DNA, the CDR3 is TGTGCCAGCAGAGTACAGGGGTCCGAGCAGTACTTC. It yields the protein CASRVQGSEQYF.

J is TRBJ1-6 and V is TRBV12-3 or TRBV12-4, with 11 bases fitting TRBD1. Trimming took 5 bases from V and 10 from J; bases not matched to a gene: 13. The CDR3 loop spans 17 amino acids. The CDR3 region has the DNA TGTGCCAGCAGTCTACGGACAGGGGGCGTCTCCCGGTCACCCCTCCACTTT. This translates into CASSLRTGGVSRSPLHF.

Ten or more counts support this clonotype. This sequence joins TRBV9 and TRBJ1-6; D unresolved. V was cut by 5 bases and J by 0 bases, with 9 bases left in between. Germline CDR1 is SGDLS and CDR2 is YYNGEE. The CDR3 runs to 15 residues. The CDR3 loop reads CASSLQSSYNSPLHF. In DNA, the CDR3 is TGTGCCAGCAGTTTACAGAGCTCCTATAATTCACCCCTCCACTTT.

This clonotype appeared many times. The V call is TRBV10-3, the J call TRBJ1-1; 8 positions agree with TRBD1. The trim removed 4 bases at V and 3 bases at J, leaving 10 bases unmatched. This CDR3 is built from 16 residues. Germline CDR1 reads ENHRY; CDR2 reads SYGVKD. The CDR3 DNA is TGTGCCATCAGTGGTGGGACAGGCGTCTTACACACTGAAGCTTTCTTT. As protein: CAISGGTGVLHTEAFF.

This clonotype was observed many times. This rearrangement joins TRBV20-1 to TRBJ1-1, with TRBD1 as a possible D gene (5 bases). The CDR3 has 14 amino acids. Germline loops: CDR1 DFQATT, CDR2 SNEGSKA (reference sequence). Trimming removed 6 bases at V and 4 bases at J, with 18 bases between. CDR3 DNA sequence: TGCAGTGCCACCCTTGGGGGTTGGGGCACTGAAGCTTTCTTT. This translates into CSATLGGWGTEAFF.

This clonotype showed up many times. This chain joins TRBV7-9 and TRBJ1-3; maybe TRBD1 (6 bases). The ends were cut back, 3 bases at V and 0 bases at J, with 12 bases in the middle. In germline, CDR1 is SEHNR, CDR2 FQNEAQ (reference sequence). The CDR3 has 16 amino acids. The DNA of the CDR3 is TGTGCCAGCAGCTTCGGGACACCCGTCTCTGGAAACACCATATATTTT. Protein sequence: CASSFGTPVSGNTIYF.

Ten or more counts support this clonotype. A single base separates this from a much larger clone, so it may be a read error. The V call is TRBV7-2, the J call TRBJ1-1; TRBD1 is a possible D gene (5 bases). The CDR3 has 14 amino acids. Deletions cut 0 bases from V and 1 base from J, with 6 bases between. Germline CDR1 is SGHTA and CDR2 is FQGNSA. Here the CDR3 DNA reads TGTGCCAGCAGCTTAGCGACAGCGAACACTGAAGCTTTCTTT. Amino acid sequence: CASSLATANTEAFF.

This clonotype was found a few times. The rearrangement uses TRBV6-2 or TRBV6-3 and TRBJ2-7; 8 positions agree with TRBD2. The germline CDR1 and CDR2 sequences are MNHEY and SVGEGT. V gave up 0 bases and J gave up 9 bases; unmatched junction bases: 13. The CDR3 has 16 residues. Written as DNA, the CDR3 is TGTGCCAGCAGTTACTCTCTAGGCGGGGGGCCAAGGCGGCAGTACTTC. Translating it yields CASSYSLGGGPRRQYF.

There are a few counts of this clonotype. This CDR3 reads CASSENPKDTEAFF. The CDR3, as DNA: TGTGCCAGCAGTGAAAACCCCAAGGACACTGAAGCTTTCTTT. The genes are TRBV6-1 and TRBJ1-1; D is unresolved. The CDR3 has 14 amino acids. Trimming pared 2 bases from V and 3 bases from J, leaving 10 bases between. The V gene's germline CDR1 is MNHNS and CDR2 SASEGT.

This clonotype was found a few times. The chain joins TRBV28 to TRBJ1-2, with D possibly being TRBD1 (6 bases). In germline, CDR1 is MDHEN, CDR2 SYDVKM. The CDR3 has 16 amino acids. V was trimmed by 9 bases and J by 4 bases, leaving 24 bases between them. CDR3 in amino acids: CASGSDTGSAPYGYTF. CDR3 nucleotides: TGTGCCAGTGGGAGTGACACAGGGTCCGCACCCTATGGCTACACCTTC.

This clonotype was picked up a small number of times. J is TRBJ1-5 and V is TRBV9; D is unclear. V lost 0 bases and J 2 bases, leaving 9 bases between the germline ends. The CDR3 runs to 15 residues. Per germline, CDR1 SGDLS and CDR2 YYNGEE. The CDR3 bases are TGTGCCAGCAGCGTAGGGGCTTCGGGCAATCAGCCCCAGCATTTT. It codes for CASSVGASGNQPQHF.

This clonotype was detected a few times. The chain combines TRBV5-1 with TRBJ1-2; 9 nucleotides match TRBD1. J was trimmed by 4 bases and V by 0 bases; bases with no gene match: 10. Germline values: CDR1 SGHRS, CDR2 YFSETQ. The length of the CDR3 is 17 residues. This chain's CDR3 is CASSLGPGQGDFYGYTF. The CDR3, as DNA: TGCGCCAGCAGCTTGGGGCCGGGACAGGGTGATTTCTATGGCTACACCTTC.

In this sample, this clonotype turned up a few times. The chain couples TRBV2 to TRBJ1-1; D unclear. V was shortened by 4 bases and J by 6 bases, with 9 bases between the two germline ends. The V gene's germline CDR1 is SNHLY and CDR2 FYNNEI. The CDR3 loop spans 12 amino acids. This CDR3 is CASSASRAEAFF. In DNA form, the CDR3 reads TGTGCCAGCAGTGCCTCACGGGCTGAAGCTTTCTTT.

This clonotype was counted ten times or more. The chain uses TRBV7-2 and TRBJ1-1, with D uncertain. The CDR3 runs 15 residues. The V and J ends lost 5 bases and 5 bases respectively, with 18 bases between them. The germline V gene has CDR1 SGHTA and CDR2 FQGNSA. The CDR3 here is CASSPASSLGTEAFF. CDR3 in DNA: TGTGCCAGCAGCCCGGCCTCGTCACTGGGGACTGAAGCTTTCTTT. Filled out from reference TRBV7-2 and TRBJ1-1, the complete variable domain reads GAGVSQSPSNKVTEKGKDVELRCDPISGHTALYWYRQSLGQGLEFLIYFQGNSAPDKSGLPSDRFSAERTGGSVSTLTIQRTQQEDSAVYLCASSPASSLGTEAFFGQGTRLTVV.